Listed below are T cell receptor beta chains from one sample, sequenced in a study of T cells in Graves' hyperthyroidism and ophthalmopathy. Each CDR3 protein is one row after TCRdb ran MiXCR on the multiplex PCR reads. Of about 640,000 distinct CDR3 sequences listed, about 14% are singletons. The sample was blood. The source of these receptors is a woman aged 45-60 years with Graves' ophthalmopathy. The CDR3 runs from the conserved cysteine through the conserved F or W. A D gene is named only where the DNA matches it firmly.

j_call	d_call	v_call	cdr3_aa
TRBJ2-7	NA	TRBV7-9	CASSLAEVPYEQYF
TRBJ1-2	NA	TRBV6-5	CASSYGTANVGYTF
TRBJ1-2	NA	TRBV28	CACRGGGRVHGYTF
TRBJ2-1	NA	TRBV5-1	CASSYRTNSYNEQFF
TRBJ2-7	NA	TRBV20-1	CSARDVQGYEQYF
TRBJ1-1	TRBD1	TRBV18	CASSLQGVGTEAFF
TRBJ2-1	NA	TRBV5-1	CASSLVSRWFF
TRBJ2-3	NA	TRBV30	CAWRGNRVTTDTQYF
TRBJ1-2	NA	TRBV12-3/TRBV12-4	CASSIRRDGYTF
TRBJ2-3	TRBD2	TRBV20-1	CSAPTRLAGGLGTQYF
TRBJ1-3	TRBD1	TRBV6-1	CASSRGQGALGGNTIYF
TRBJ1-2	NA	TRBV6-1	CASSPGGGSNYGYTF
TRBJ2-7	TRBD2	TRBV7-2	CASSLETDVIAGGRNEQYF
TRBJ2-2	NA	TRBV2	CASSERGGTGELFF
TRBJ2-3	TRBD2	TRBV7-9	CASSPGTSGRGTDTQYF
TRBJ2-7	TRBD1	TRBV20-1	CSAMGQDIYEQYF
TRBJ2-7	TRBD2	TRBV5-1	CASKGTSGNTYEQYF
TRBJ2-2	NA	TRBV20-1	CSASEENTVELFF
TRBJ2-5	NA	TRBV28	CASSLVSGEGETQYF
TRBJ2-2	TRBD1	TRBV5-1	CASSLRGQGLSTGELFF
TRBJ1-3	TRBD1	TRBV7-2	CASSLTGVTTIYF
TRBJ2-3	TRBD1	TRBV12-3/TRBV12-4	CASSSTTTGLSRDTQYF
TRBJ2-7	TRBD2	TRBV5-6	CASSSGLFYEQYF
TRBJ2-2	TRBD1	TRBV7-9	CASIPTDRGLVTGELFF
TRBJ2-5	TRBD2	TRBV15	CVTSRDDGRETQYF
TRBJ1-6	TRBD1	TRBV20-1	CSASQGAVDSPLHF
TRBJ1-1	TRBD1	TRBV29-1	CSVNPDRGLTEAFF
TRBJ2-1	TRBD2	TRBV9	CASSVVWTSMLYEQFF
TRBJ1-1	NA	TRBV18	CASSPPAEMNTEAFF
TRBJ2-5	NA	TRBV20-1	CSARDWQQETQYF
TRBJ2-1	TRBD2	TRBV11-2	CASSELAGADEQFF
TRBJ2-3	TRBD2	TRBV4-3	CASSQDWGTSGSAATDTQYF
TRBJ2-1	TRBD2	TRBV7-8	CASSLGRGGLNNEQFF
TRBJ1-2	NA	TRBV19	CASSTPGQPAGYTF
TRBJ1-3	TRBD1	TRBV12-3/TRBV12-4	CASIPGQGLAGNTIYF
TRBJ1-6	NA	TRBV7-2	CASSKTALNSPLHF
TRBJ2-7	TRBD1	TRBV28	CASNPRGYEQYF
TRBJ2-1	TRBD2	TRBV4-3	CASSQGLAGGEQFF
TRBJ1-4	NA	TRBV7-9	CASSLVLSGEKLFF
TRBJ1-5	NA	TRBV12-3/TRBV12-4	CASRGLGNQPQHF
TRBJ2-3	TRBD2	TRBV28	CASSQRGPDTQYF
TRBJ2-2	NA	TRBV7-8	CASSLGNGELFF
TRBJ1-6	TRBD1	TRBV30	CAWTAGTGDSPLHF
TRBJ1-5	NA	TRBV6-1	CASSEAHGGGLSQPQHF
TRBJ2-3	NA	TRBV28	CASSGSGVGKNTQYF
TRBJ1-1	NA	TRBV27	CASSFRRGATEAFF
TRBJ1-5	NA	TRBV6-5	CASSYFGSNQPQHF
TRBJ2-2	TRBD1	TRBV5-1	CASSNQPGQGAGELFF
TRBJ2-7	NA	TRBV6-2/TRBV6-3	CASSYSGTRYEQYF
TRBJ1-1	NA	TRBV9	CASSPSRGPANTEAFF
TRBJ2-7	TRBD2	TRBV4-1	CASSHSGTSDSYEQYF
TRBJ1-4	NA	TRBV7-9	CASSRGTSGTKLFF
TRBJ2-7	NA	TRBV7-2	CASSLVGPRSYEQYF
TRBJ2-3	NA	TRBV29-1	CSVDRPGSTDTQYF
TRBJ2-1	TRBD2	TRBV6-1	CASSSPGLVGEQFF
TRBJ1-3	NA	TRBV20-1	CSAREDTFLSGNTIYF
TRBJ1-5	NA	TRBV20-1	CSARDSDGNQPQHF
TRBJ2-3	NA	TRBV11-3	CASSLGTVSSTDTQYF
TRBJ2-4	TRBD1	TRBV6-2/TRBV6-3	CASSYDRGREAKNIQYF
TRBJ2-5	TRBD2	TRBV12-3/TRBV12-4	CTSSLEFSGRRETQYF